The text below deals with one T cell receptor (beta chain). This sample is part of a study of blood T cell repertoires in COVID-19. Study in general: From the United States, Italy and Spain came samples of acute and convalescent COVID-19. T cells, B-cell-depleted T cells, or PBMCs provided the cDNA or gDNA that served as material.

Original data processing: Reference gene primer amplification gave nucleated cell count estimates. TCRdb keeps only in-frame clones here, not all; method: immunoSEQ multiplex PCR. The V and J calls and clone size come from that table; D and trimming were worked out from the DNA. The sample carries about 100,000 clones, around four fifths recorded once. Germline CDR1 and CDR2: GTSNPN and SVGIG (reference sequence). The V and J ends lost 1 base and 1 base, in that order; junction bases with no gene match: 3. The CDR3 runs to 14 residues. V gene TRBV30 combines with J gene TRBJ2-5; 7 bases are a match to TRBD1. This receptor was identified in a woman between 65 and 79 years old with acute or convalescent COVID-19. The specimen sequenced was peripheral blood. Here the CDR3 reads CAWSEGQPQETQYF. The CDR3, as DNA: TGTGCCTGGAGTGAGGGACAGCCCCAAGAGACCCAGTACTTC.